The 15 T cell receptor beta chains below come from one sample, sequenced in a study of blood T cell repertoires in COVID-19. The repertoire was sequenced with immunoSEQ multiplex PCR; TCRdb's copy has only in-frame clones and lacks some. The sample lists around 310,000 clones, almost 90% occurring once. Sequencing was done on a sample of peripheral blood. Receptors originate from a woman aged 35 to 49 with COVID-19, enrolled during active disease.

CDR3 amino acids: CASSRGPPGGAEAFF. The CDR3 DNA reads as TGTGCCAGCAGCCGTGGGCCCCCGGGAGGGGCTGAAGCTTTCTTT. This rearrangement joins TRBV7-2 to TRBJ1-1; possibly TRBD1 for D (5 bases). From germline, CDR1 is SGHTA and CDR2 FQGNSA. The CDR3 length is 15 residues. Deletions cut 5 bases from V and 6 bases from J, with 19 bases between.

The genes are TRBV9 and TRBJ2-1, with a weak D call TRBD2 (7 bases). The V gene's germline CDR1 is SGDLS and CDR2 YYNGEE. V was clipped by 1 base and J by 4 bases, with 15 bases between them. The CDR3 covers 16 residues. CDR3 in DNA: TGTGCCAGCAGCGTAAGGGCTAGCGGACAGTACAATGAGCAGTTCTTC. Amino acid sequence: CASSVRASGQYNEQFF.

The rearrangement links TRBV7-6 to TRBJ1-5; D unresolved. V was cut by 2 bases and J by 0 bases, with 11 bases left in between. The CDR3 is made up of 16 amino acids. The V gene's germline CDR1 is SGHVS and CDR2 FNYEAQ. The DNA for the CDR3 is TGTGCCAGCAGCTTAATGGCAGGTAGTAGCAATCAGCCCCAGCATTTT. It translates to CASSLMAGSSNQPQHF.

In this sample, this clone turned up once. In DNA, the CDR3 is TGTGCCAGCAGCCAGGGGGGAAATGAAGCTTTCTTT. Its protein is CASSQGGNEAFF. V usage is TRBV3-1 (or the pseudogene TRBV3-2) and J usage is TRBJ1-1, with D perhaps TRBD1 (5 bases). Trimming took off 3 bases at V and 7 bases at J, with 9 bases between the two ends. Germline V gene data show CDR1 as LGHDT and CDR2 as YNNKEL (reference sequence). There are 12 residues in the CDR3.

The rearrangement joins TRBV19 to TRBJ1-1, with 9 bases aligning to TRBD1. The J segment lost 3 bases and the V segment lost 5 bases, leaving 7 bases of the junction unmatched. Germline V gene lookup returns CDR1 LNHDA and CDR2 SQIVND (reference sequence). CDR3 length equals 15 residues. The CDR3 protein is CASSVTDRGYTEAFF. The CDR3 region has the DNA TGTGCCAGTAGTGTAACGGACAGGGGATACACTGAAGCTTTCTTT.

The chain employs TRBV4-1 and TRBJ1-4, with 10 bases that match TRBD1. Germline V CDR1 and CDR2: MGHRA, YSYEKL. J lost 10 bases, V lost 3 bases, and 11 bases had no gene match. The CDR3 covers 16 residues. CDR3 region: CASSHDIRTGGTKLFF. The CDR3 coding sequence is TGCGCCAGCAGCCACGATATCCGGACAGGGGGGACAAAACTGTTTTTT.

CDR3 sequence reads: CASSFQGGYSEAFF. The CDR3 region has the DNA TGTGCCAGCAGCTTCCAGGGAGGGTATTCTGAAGCTTTCTTT. J is TRBJ1-1 and V is TRBV27, with a tentative D call TRBD1 (5 bases). Germline lookup yields CDR1 MNHEY and CDR2 SMNVEV (reference sequence). V lost 6 bases, J lost 6 bases, and 17 bases lay in between. This CDR3 region has 14 residues.

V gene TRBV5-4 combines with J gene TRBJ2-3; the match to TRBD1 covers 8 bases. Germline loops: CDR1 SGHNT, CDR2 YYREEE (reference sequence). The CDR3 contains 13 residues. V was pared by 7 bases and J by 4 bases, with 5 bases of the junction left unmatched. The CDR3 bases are TGTGCCAGCGGACAGGGTCCCCCAGATACGCAGTATTTT. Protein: CASGQGPPDTQYF.

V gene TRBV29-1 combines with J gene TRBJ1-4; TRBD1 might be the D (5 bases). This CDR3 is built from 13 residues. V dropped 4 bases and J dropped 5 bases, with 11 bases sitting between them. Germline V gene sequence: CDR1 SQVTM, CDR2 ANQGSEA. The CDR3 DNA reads TGCAGCGTTGTAGGGGCAGGGAATGAAAAACTGTTTTTT. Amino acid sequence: CSVVGAGNEKLFF.

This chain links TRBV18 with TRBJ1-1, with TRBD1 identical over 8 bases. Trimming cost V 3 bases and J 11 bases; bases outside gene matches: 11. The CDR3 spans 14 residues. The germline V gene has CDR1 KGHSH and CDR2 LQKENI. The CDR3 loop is CASSPLDRGQAAFF. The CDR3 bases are TGTGCCAGCTCACCCCTTGACAGGGGCCAAGCGGCTTTCTTT.

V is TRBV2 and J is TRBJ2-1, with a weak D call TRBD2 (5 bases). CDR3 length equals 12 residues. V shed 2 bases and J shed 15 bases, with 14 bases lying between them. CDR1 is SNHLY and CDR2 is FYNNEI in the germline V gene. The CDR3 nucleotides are TGTGCCAGCAGTGAATATGCCCCCGGAGGGTTCTTC. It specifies CASSEYAPGGFF.

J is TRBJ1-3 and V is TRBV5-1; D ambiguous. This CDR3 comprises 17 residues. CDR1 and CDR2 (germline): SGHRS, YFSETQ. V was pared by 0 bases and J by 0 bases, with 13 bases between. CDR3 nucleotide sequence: TGCGCCAGCAGCTTGGATCACCCAGGCCTCTCTGGAAACACCATATATTTT. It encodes CASSLDHPGLSGNTIYF. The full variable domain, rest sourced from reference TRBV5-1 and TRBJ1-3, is KAGVTQTPRYLIKTRGQQVTLSCSPISGHRSVSWYQQTPGQGLQFLFEYFSETQRNKGNFPGRFSGRQFSNSRSEMNVSTLELGDSALYLCASSLDHPGLSGNTIYFGEGSWLTVV.

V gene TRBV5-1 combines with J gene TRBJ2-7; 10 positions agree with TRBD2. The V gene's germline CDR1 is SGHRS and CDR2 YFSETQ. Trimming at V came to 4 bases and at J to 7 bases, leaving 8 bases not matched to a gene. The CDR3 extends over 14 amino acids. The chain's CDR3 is CASSPGLALGEQYF. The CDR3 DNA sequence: TGCGCCAGCAGCCCGGGACTAGCGTTGGGGGAGCAGTACTTC.

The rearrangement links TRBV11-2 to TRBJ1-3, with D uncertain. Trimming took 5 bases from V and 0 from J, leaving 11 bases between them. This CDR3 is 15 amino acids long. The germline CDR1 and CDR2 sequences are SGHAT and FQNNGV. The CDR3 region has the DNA TGTGCCAGCAGCCAATTGGAGCTCTCTGGAAACACCATATATTTT. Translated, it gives CASSQLELSGNTIYF.

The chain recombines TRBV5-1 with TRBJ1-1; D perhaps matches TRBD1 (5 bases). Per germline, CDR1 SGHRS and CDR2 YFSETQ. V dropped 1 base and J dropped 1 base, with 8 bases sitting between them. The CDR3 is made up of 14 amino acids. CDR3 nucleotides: TGCGCCAGCAGCTTGCTACAGGAGAACACTGAAGCTTTCTTT. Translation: CASSLLQENTEAFF.